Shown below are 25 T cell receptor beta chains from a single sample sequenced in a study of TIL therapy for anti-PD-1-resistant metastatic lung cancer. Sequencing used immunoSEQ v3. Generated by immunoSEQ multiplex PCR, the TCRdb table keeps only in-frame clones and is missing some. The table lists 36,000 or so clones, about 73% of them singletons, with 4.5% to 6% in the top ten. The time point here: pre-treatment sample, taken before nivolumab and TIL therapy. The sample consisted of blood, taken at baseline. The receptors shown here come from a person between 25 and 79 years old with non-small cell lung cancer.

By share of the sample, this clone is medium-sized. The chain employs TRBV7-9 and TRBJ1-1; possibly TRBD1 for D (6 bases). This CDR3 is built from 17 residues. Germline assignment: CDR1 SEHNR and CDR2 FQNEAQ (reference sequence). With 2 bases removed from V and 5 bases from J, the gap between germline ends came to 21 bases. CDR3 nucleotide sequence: TGTGCCAGCAGCTTAATGGGGGGCCTCACGCAGAGGACTGAAGCTTTCTTT. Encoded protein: CASSLMGGLTQRTEAFF.

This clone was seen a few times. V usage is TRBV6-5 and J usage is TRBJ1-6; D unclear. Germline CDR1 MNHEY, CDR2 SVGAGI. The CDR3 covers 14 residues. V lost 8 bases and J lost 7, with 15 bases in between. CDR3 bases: TGTGCCAGCGCCAGCGGAGGAACAAATTCACCCCTCCACTTT. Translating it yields CASASGGTNSPLHF.

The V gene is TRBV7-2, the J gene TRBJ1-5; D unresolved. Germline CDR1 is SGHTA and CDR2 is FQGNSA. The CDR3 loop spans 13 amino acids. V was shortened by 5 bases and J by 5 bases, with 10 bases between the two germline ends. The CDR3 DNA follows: TGTGCCAGCAGCCCCTACACCTATCAGCCCCAGCATTTT. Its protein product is CASSPYTYQPQHF.

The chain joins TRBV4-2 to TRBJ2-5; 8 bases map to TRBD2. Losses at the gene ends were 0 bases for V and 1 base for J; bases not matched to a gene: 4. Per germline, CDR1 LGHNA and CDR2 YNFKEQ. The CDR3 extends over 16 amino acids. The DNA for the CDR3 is TGTGCCAGCAGCCAAGAGACGGGGGGGATCCAAGAGACCCAGTACTTC. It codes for CASSQETGGIQETQYF.

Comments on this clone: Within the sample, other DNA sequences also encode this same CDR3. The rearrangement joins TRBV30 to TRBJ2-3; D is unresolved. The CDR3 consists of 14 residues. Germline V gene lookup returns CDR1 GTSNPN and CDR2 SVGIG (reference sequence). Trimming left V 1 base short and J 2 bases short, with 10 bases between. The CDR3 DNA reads TGTGCCTGGAGTGCCTCCCGGTTCACAGATACGCAGTATTTT. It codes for CAWSASRFTDTQYF.

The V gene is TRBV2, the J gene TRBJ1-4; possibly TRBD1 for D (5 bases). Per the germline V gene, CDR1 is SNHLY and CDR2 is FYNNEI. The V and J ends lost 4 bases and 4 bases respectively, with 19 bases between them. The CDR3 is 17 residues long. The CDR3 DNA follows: TGTGCCAGCAGTGTACAGGACCCTTCCGGGGGTAATGAAAAACTGTTTTTT. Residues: CASSVQDPSGGNEKLFF.

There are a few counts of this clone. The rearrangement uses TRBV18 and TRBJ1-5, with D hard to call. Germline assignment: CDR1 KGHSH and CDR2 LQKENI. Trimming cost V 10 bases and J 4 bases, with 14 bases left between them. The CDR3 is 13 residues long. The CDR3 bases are TGTGCCACCGACTTGGACGGGAATCAGCCCCAGCATTTT. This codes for CATDLDGNQPQHF.

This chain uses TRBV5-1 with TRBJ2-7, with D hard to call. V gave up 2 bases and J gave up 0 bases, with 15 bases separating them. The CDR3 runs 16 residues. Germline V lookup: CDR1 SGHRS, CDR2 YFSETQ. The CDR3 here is CASSFAQTSSSYEQYF. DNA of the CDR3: TGCGCCAGCAGCTTCGCCCAGACGTCTAGCTCCTACGAGCAGTACTTC.

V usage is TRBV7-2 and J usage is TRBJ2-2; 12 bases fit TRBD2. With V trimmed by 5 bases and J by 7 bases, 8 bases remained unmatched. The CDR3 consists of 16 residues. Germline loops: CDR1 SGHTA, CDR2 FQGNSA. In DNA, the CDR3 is TGTGCCAGCAGCATTGCTAGCGGGGGGGTAGGCGGGGAGCTGTTTTTT. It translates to CASSIASGGVGGELFF. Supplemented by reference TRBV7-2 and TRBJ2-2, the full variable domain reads GAGVSQSPSNKVTEKGKDVELRCDPISGHTALYWYRQSLGQGLEFLIYFQGNSAPDKSGLPSDRFSAERTGGSVSTLTIQRTQQEDSAVYLCASSIASGGVGGELFFGEGSRLTVL.

CDR3 region: CASSALQGAQGYTF. CDR3 DNA sequence: TGTGCCAGCAGCGCTTTACAGGGGGCGCAGGGCTACACCTTC. V gene TRBV9 combines with J gene TRBJ1-2; 9 bases line up with TRBD1. Germline V lookup: CDR1 SGDLS, CDR2 YYNGEE. The CDR3 sequence is 14 residues long. J was trimmed by 8 bases and V by 3 bases; bases with no gene match: 8. The full variable domain, in which reference TRBV9 and TRBJ1-2 provide the parts outside the CDR3, is DSGVTQTPKHLITATGQRVTLRCSPRSGDLSVYWYQQSLDQGLQFLIQYYNGEERAKGNILERFSAQQFPDLHSELNLSSLELGDSALYFCASSALQGAQGYTFGSGTRLTVV.

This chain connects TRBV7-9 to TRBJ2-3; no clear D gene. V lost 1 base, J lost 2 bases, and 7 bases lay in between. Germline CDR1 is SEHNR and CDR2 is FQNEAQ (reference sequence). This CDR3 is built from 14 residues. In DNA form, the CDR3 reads TGTGCCAGCAGCTTAGGAGACCTCACAGATACGCAGTATTTT. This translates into CASSLGDLTDTQYF.

CDR3 in amino acids: CASSFGGTGETQYF. The CDR3 DNA reads TGTGCCAGCAGCTTTGGGGGGACGGGAGAGACCCAGTACTTC. The chain joins TRBV7-3 to TRBJ2-5, with D tentatively TRBD2 (6 bases). Deletions cut 3 bases from V and 4 bases from J, with 12 bases between. Germline CDR1 reads SGHTA; CDR2 reads FQGTGA. This CDR3 has 14 residues.

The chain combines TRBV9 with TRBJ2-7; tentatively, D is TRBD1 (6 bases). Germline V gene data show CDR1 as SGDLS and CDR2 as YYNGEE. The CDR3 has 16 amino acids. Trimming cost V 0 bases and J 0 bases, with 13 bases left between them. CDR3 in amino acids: CASSVDPQGPSYEQYF. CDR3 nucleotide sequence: TGTGCCAGCAGCGTAGACCCCCAGGGGCCCTCCTACGAGCAGTACTTC.

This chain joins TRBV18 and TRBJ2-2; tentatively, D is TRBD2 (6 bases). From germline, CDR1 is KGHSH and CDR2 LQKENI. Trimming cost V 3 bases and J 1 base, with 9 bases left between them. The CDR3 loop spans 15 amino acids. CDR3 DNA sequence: TGTGCCAGCTCACCCCCGGGACTGAACACCGGGGAGCTGTTTTTT. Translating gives CASSPPGLNTGELFF.

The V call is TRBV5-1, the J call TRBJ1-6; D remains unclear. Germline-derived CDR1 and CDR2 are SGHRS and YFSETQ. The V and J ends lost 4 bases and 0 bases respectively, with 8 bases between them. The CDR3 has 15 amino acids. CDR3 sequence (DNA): TGCGCCAGCAGCCCGGGGAGCTCCTATAATTCACCCCTCCACTTT. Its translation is CASSPGSSYNSPLHF. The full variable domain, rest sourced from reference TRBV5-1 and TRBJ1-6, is KAGVTQTPRYLIKTRGQQVTLSCSPISGHRSVSWYQQTPGQGLQFLFEYFSETQRNKGNFPGRFSGRQFSNSRSEMNVSTLELGDSALYLCASSPGSSYNSPLHFGNGTRLTVT.

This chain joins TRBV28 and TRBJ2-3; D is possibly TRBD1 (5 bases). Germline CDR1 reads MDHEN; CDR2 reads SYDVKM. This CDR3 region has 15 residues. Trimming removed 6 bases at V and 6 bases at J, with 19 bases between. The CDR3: CASRSRGVPGDTQYF. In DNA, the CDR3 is TGTGCCAGCAGGTCAAGGGGTGTTCCAGGGGATACGCAGTATTTT. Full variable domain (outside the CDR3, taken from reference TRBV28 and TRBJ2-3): DVKVTQSSRYLVKRTGEKVFLECVQDMDHENMFWYRQDPGLGLRLIYFSYDVKMKEKGDIPEGYSVSREKKERFSLILESASTNQTSMYLCASRSRGVPGDTQYFGPGTRLTVL.

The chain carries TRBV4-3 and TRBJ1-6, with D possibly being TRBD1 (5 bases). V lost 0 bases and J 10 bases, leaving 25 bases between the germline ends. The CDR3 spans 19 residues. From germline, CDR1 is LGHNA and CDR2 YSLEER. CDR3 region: CASSQDPQSTITWGSPLHF. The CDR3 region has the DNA TGCGCCAGCAGCCAAGATCCGCAGAGTACTATAACTTGGGGGTCACCCCTCCACTTT.

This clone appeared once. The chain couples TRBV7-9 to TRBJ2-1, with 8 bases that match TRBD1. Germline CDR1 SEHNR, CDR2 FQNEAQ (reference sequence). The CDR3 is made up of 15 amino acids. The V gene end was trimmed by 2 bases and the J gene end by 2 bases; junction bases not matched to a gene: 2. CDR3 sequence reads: CASSLQGAPYNEQFF. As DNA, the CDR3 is TGTGCCAGCAGCTTACAGGGGGCTCCCTACAATGAGCAGTTCTTC.

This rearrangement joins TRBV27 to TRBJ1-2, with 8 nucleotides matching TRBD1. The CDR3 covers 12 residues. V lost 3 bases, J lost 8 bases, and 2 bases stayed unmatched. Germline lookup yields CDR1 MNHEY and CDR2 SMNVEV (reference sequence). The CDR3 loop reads CASSLTGVGYTF. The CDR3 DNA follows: TGTGCCAGCAGTTTGACAGGGGTGGGCTACACCTTC.

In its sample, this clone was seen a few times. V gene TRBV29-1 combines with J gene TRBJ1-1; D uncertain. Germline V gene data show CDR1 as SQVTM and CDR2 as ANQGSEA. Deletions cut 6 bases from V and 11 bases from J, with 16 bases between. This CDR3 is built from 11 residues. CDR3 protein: CSVLGSHGAFF. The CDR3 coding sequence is TGCAGCGTCCTAGGCTCGCACGGCGCTTTCTTT. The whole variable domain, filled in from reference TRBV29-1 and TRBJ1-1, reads SAVISQKPSRDICQRGTSLTIQCQVDSQVTMMFWYRQQPGQSLTLIATANQGSEATYESGFVIDKFPISRPNLTFSTLTVSNMSPEDSSIYLCSVLGSHGAFFGQGTRLTVV.

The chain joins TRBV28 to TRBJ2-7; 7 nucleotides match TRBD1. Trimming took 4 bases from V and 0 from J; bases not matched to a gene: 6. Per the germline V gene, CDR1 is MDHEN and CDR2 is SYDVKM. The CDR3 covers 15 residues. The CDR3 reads CASSSQGVDSYEQYF. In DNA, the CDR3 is TGTGCCAGCAGTTCCCAGGGGGTCGACTCCTACGAGCAGTACTTC. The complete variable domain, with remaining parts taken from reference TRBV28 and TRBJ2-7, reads DVKVTQSSRYLVKRTGEKVFLECVQDMDHENMFWYRQDPGLGLRLIYFSYDVKMKEKGDIPEGYSVSREKKERFSLILESASTNQTSMYLCASSSQGVDSYEQYFGPGTRLTVT.

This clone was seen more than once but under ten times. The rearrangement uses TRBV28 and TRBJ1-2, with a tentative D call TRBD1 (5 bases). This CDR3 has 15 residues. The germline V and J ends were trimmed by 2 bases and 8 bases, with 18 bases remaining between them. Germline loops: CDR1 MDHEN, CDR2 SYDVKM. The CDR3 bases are TGTGCCAGCAGTTTAGGGACTAACCCCACCCTAGGCTACACCTTC. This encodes CASSLGTNPTLGYTF.

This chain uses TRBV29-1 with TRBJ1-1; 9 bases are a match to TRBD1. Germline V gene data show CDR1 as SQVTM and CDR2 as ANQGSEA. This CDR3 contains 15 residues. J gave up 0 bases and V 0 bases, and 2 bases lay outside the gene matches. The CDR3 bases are TGCAGCGTTGAAGATGGGACAGGGATGAACACTGAAGCTTTCTTT. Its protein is CSVEDGTGMNTEAFF.

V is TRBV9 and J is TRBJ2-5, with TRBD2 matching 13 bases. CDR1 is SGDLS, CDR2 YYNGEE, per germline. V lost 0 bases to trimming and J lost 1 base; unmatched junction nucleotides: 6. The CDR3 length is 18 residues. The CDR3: CASSVGTSGGQTQETQYF. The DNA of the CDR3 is TGTGCCAGCAGCGTAGGGACTAGCGGGGGCCAAACCCAAGAGACCCAGTACTTC. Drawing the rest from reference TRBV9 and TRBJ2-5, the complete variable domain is DSGVTQTPKHLITATGQRVTLRCSPRSGDLSVYWYQQSLDQGLQFLIQYYNGEERAKGNILERFSAQQFPDLHSELNLSSLELGDSALYFCASSVGTSGGQTQETQYFGPGTRLLVL.

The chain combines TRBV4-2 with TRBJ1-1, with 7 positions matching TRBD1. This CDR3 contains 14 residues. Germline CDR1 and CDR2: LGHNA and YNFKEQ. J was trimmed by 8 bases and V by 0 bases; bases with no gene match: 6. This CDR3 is CASSQDDRDREAFF. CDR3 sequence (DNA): TGTGCCAGCAGCCAAGACGACCGGGACAGAGAAGCTTTCTTT.